These T cell receptor beta chains were read from a single sample in a study of tumor and adjacent non-tumor tissue in lung cancer. TCRdb re-analysed the multiplex PCR reads in MiXCR, keeping a single row per CDR3 protein. The sample carries over 80,000 distinct CDR3 sequences, 80% recorded once. The sequencing sample was made of distant non-tumor lung tissue. All receptors come from a man in his fifties or sixties with small cell lung cancer. The CDR3 runs from the conserved cysteine through the conserved F or W. A D gene is named only where the DNA matches it firmly. Not all rows give a size; the values are once, few, many and, for expanded clones, a class.

abundance	d_gene	j_gene	v_gene	CDR3aa	CDR3nt
.	.	TRBJ2-5	TRBV7-2	CASSKDQTRGETQYF	TGTGCCAGCAGCAAAGACCAGACTAGGGGAGAGACCCAGTACTTC
.	.	TRBJ2-3	TRBV11-2	CASSPGLSTDTQFF	TGTGCCAGCAGCCCAGGGTTGTCAACAGATACGCAGTTTTTT
.	.	TRBJ2-6	TRBV5-6	CASRLGSGVNVLTF	TGTGCCAGCAGGTTGGGCTCTGGGGTTAACGTCCTGACTTTC
.	TRBD2	TRBJ2-1	TRBV12-3/TRBV12-4	CASNPGTRDEQFF	TGTGCCAGCAATCCTGGGACTAGAGATGAGCAATTCTTC
.	.	TRBJ2-7	TRBV7-9	CASSYGGHEQYF	TGTGCCAGCAGCTATGGCGGCCACGAGCAGTACTTC
.	.	TRBJ2-3	TRBV12-3/TRBV12-4	CASNLLGPTVTQYF	TGTGCCAGCAATTTGCTAGGGCCCACAGTTACGCAGTATTTT
.	TRBD2	TRBJ2-2	TRBV5-1	CASIPLAGGARDTAELFF	TGCGCCAGCATCCCTCTGGCGGGGGGAGCGAGGGACACCGCGGAGCTGTTTTTT
.	TRBD2	TRBJ2-3	TRBV7-9	CARSLSGLAGAKDTQYF	TGTGCCAGAAGCTTAAGTGGGCTAGCGGGAGCAAAAGATACTCAGTATTTT
.	TRBD1	TRBJ2-5	TRBV29-1	CSVEQGRRETQYF	TGCAGCGTAGAACAGGGGAGAAGGGAGACCCAGTACTTC
few	.	TRBJ1-4	TRBV20-1	CSVHAGEKLFF	TGCAGTGTTCATGCGGGGGAAAAACTGTTTTTT
.	TRBD1	TRBJ1-4	TRBV12-3/TRBV12-4	CGSSYRTGIHEKLFF	TGTGGCAGTAGTTATAGGACAGGTATTCATGAAAAACTGTTTTTT
many	.	TRBJ2-3	TRBV9	CASGSWDTQYF	TGTGCCAGCGGTAGCTGGGATACGCAGTATTTT
once	.	TRBJ1-1	TRBV6-1	CASRLDLAMNTDAFF	TGTGCCAGCAGGCTGGACCTGGCTATGAACACTGATGCTTTCTTT
once	.	TRBJ2-1	TRBV11-2	CTSSSEAGLVQQFF	TGTACCAGCAGCTCAGAGGCAGGGTTGGTTCAGCAGTTCTTC
.	TRBD2	TRBJ2-3	TRBV11-3	CASSQRGEWDRQYF	TGTGCCAGCAGTCAGCGGGGGGAGTGGGATAGGCAGTATTTC
.	TRBD1	TRBJ2-3	TRBV5-1	CASSPVGQVTDMQYF	TGCGCCAGCAGCCCGGTTGGACAGGTTACAGATATGCAGTATTTT
.	.	TRBJ2-1	TRBV19	CASSRAGPYNEQFF	TGTGCCAGTAGTAGGGCCGGGCCTTACAATGAGCAGTTCTTC
.	.	TRBJ2-2	TRBV4-1	CASSSWGAYTGELSF	TGCGCCAGCAGCAGCTGGGGGGCCTATACCGGGGAGCTGTCATTT
many	.	TRBJ1-1	TRBV24-1	CATSDGTRFGAFF	TGTGCCACCAGTGATGGGACTCGATTTGGAGCTTTCTTT
.	.	TRBJ2-7	TRBV11-3	CTNSLETSYEQYF	TGTACCAACAGCTTAGAAACTAGCTACGAGCAGTACTTC
.	.	TRBJ2-2	TRBV11-3	CASSHGQFGTGELYF	TGTGCCAGCAGCCATGGACAGTTCGGCACCGGGGAGCTGTATTTT
.	.	TRBJ1-5	TRBV20-1	CSARDREYNQPQHF	TGCAGTGCTAGAGACAGGGAGTACAATCAGCCCCAACATTTT
.	.	TRBJ1-2	TRBV5-6	CASSSNDADMAERGYTF	TGTGCCAGTAGCTCTAACGACGCGGACATGGCTGAAAGGGGCTACACCTTC
.	.	TRBJ2-2	TRBV4-1	CASSEFGANTGELFF	TGCGCCAGCAGCGAATTCGGAGCCAACACCGGGGAACTGTTTTTT
.	.	TRBJ2-7	TRBV21-1	CASSIGANEQHF	TGTGCCAGCAGCATCGGGGCCAACGAGCAGCACTTC
many	.	TRBJ1-4	TRBV7-9	CASSRSGGANEKLFF	TGTGCCAGCAGCCGATCGGGAGGTGCTAATGAAAAACTGTTTTTT
.	.	TRBJ2-2	TRBV4-1	CASSPRTNGTNTRELFF	TGCGCCAGCAGCCCCCGGACTAACGGGACGAACACCAGGGAGCTGTTTTTT
once	.	TRBJ1-2	TRBV12-3/TRBV12-4	CASSLRLEGVNGYTF	TGTGCCAGCAGTCTTCGGTTGGAGGGGGTCAATGGCTACACCTTC
.	TRBD1	TRBJ2-7	TRBV30	CAWINPGTVEHEQYF	TGTGCCTGGATAAACCCAGGGACAGTGGAACACGAGCAGTACTTC
.	TRBD2	TRBJ2-7	TRBV4-1	CASSQETSGTYDQYF	TGCGCCAGCAGCCAAGAGACTAGCGGAACCTATGATCAGTACTTC
.	TRBD1	TRBJ2-1	TRBV24-1	CATSDPPGQGVGNEQFF	TGTGCCACCAGTGACCCTCCGGGACAGGGGGTCGGCAATGAGCAGTTCTTC
.	TRBD1	TRBJ1-1	TRBV29-1	CSVKGQLNTEASF	TGCAGCGTCAAGGGACAGTTGAACACTGAAGCTTCCTTT
.	TRBD1	TRBJ1-3	TRBV20-1	CGAKGAPSGNTIYF	TGCGGTGCTAAGGGGGCCCCCTCTGGAAACACCATATACTTT
.	.	TRBJ2-7	TRBV5-1	CASNSDSYSYKQYF	TGCGCCAGCAACTCGGACAGCTACTCCTACAAGCAGTACTTC
.	.	TRBJ2-3	TRBV2	CASGLENEDTQYF	TGTGCCAGCGGACTGGAGAATGAAGATACGCAGTATTTT
.	.	TRBJ2-3	TRBV12-3/TRBV12-4	CASSLCEDTQYF	TGTGCCAGCAGTTTATGTGAAGATACACAGTATTTT
.	TRBD2	TRBJ2-3	TRBV6-5	CASTTPTSGRGNTQYF	TGTGCCAGCACTACCCCGACTAGTGGGAGGGGTAATACGCAGTATTTT
.	.	TRBJ2-5	TRBV5-4	CVSSLVKGGETQYF	TGTGTCAGCAGCTTGGTTAAGGGAGGTGAGACCCAGTACTTC
.	.	TRBJ1-1	TRBV11-2	CASSLAFGSFEAFF	TGTGCCAGCAGCTTAGCTTTCGGGTCCTTTGAAGCTTTCTTT
.	.	TRBJ2-2	TRBV4-2	CASSEGANGTHTGKLFF	TGTGCCAGCAGCGAAGGAGCTAACGGGACCCACACCGGGAAGCTGTTTTTT
.	.	TRBJ2-1	TRBV28	CATRTIDEGEQFF	TGTGCCACCAGGACCATCGACGAGGGGGAGCAGTTCTTC
.	.	TRBJ2-7	TRBV29-1	CSVEFTSDFSYEQYF	TGCAGCGTTGAGTTCACCAGCGATTTCTCCTACGAGCAGTACTTC
.	.	TRBJ2-1	TRBV6-5	CASGCSGGVGNELFF	TGTGCCAGCGGTTGCTCTGGGGGAGTGGGTAATGAGCTGTTCTTC
.	TRBD2	TRBJ2-1	TRBV6-2/TRBV6-3	CANSLQGLAGGVEQFF	TGTGCCAACAGTCTACAGGGACTAGCGGGAGGGGTTGAGCAGTTCTTT
.	.	TRBJ2-7	TRBV4-1	CVSKGGVSGAYEQYF	TGCGTCAGCAAAGGGGGAGTCAGCGGTGCCTACGAGCAGTACTTC
.	.	TRBJ2-1	TRBV11-2	CASQNRHGDNVQIF	TGTGCCAGCCAGAATCGGCACGGCGACAACGTGCAGATCTTC
.	TRBD2	TRBJ2-1	TRBV29-1	CSAQGLAGLEQFF	TGCAGCGCACAGGGACTAGCTGGACTAGAGCAGTTCTTC
.	.	TRBJ1-3	TRBV4-1	CASGQGGVSGNSIYF	TGCGCCAGCGGCCAAGGTGGGGTCTCTGGAAACAGCATATATTTT
.	.	TRBJ2-5	TRBV11-2	CARSPPAGSRGAQETQYF	TGTGCACGCAGCCCGCCGGCCGGGAGTAGGGGAGCACAAGAGACCCAGTACTTC
.	TRBD2	TRBJ2-2	TRBV11-3	CASSLTAGAVTGELCF	TGTGCCAGCAGCTTAACCGCGGGAGCGGTGACCGGGGAGCTGTGTTTT
.	.	TRBJ2-1	TRBV10-2	CARYEIGQIEQFF	TGCGCCAGGTACGAGATTGGCCAGATTGAGCAGTTCTTC
.	TRBD1	TRBJ2-6	TRBV11-2	CASSSQGAAGAHVLTF	TGTGCCAGCAGCTCCCAGGGGGCGGCTGGGGCCCACGTTCTGACTTTC
many	.	TRBJ1-4	TRBV28	CASNQADRLKLFF	TGTGCCAGCAATCAGGCCGACCGACTGAAACTGTTTTTT
.	.	TRBJ1-1	TRBV20-1	CSAASLNTEAFF	TGCAGTGCCGCATCGCTGAACACTGAAGCTTTCTTT
.	.	TRBJ1-2	TRBV29-1	CSTRGDEDCYTF	TGCAGCACCCGAGGCGATGAGGATTGCTATACTTTC